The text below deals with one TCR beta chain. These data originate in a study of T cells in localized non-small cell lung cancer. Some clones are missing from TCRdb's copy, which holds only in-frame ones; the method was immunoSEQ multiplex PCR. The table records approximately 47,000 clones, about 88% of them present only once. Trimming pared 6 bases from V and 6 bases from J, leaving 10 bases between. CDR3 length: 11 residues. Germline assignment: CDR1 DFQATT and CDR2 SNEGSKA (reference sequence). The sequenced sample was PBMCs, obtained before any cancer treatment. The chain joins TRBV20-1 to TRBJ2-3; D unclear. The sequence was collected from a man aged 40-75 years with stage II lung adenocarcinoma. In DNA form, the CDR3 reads TGCAGTGCCCTAGAACGGGATACGCAGTATTTT. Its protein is CSALERDTQYF.